This passage covers 26 T cell receptor beta chains from one sample sequenced in a study of shared clonotypes between healthy human individuals. It was CD45RO-negative cells, positively selected for CCR7, that made up naive CD8 cells, with terminally differentiated effector memory CD45RA+ cells excluded. Using immunoSEQ multiplex PCR, the repertoire was profiled, and TCRdb retains in-frame clones only, with some absent. Among millions of clones listed, over 85% were seen once. Sequencing was done on a sample of naive CD8+ T cells sorted from blood. Receptor source: a man between 18 and 35 years old in good health.

The rearrangement uses TRBV10-1 and TRBJ2-7; D unresolved. The CDR3 contains 12 residues. Germline V CDR1 and CDR2: WNHNN, SYGVQD (reference sequence). Trimming pared 5 bases from V and 4 bases from J, leaving 9 bases between. DNA of the CDR3: TGCGCCAGCAGTCCGGACGGTTACGAGCAGTACTTC. Translating it yields CASSPDGYEQYF.

The V call is TRBV6-5, the J call TRBJ2-3; 9 bases are shared with TRBD2. V trimming: 4 bases; J trimming: 2 bases; junction bases outside the gene matches: 7. Looked up from germline, CDR1 is MNHEY and CDR2 is SVGAGI. The CDR3 length is 16 residues. The CDR3 loop is CASSWSSGAHTDTQYF. DNA of the CDR3: TGTGCCAGCAGTTGGTCTAGCGGGGCCCACACAGATACGCAGTATTTT.

This clone has a single count. The V call is TRBV7-6, the J call TRBJ2-1; either TRBD1 or TRBD2 may fit D (5 bases each). This CDR3 is 14 amino acids long. Germline V gene sequence: CDR1 SGHVS, CDR2 FNYEAQ. The ends were cut back, 5 bases at V and 6 bases at J, with 14 bases in the middle. Here the CDR3 DNA reads TGTGCCAGCAGCCCCATCGGGACGGGCAATGAGCAGTTCTTC. As protein: CASSPIGTGNEQFF.

V and J are TRBV28 and TRBJ1-1; a weak D match, TRBD1 (6 bases). The length of the CDR3 is 16 residues. V was trimmed by 4 bases and J by 1 base, leaving 16 bases between them. Germline V lookup: CDR1 MDHEN, CDR2 SYDVKM. CDR3 in amino acids: CASSSQTQGQNTEAFF. Here the CDR3 DNA reads TGTGCCAGCAGTTCACAAACTCAGGGACAGAACACTGAAGCTTTCTTT.

The V call is TRBV2, the J call TRBJ1-4; D might be TRBD1 (5 bases). Germline assignment: CDR1 SNHLY and CDR2 FYNNEI. With 6 bases removed from V and 6 bases from J, the gap between germline ends came to 5 bases. The CDR3 totals 11 residues. This chain's CDR3 is CASRGDEKLFF. CDR3 coding DNA: TGTGCCAGCAGGGGGGATGAAAAACTGTTTTTT.

The chain carries TRBV5-6 and TRBJ2-7; the D is unclear. Deletions cut 3 bases from V and 7 bases from J, with 14 bases between. The CDR3 contains 13 residues. CDR1 SGHDT and CDR2 YYEEEE come from the germline V gene. The CDR3 loop reads CASSYASNGEQYF. The CDR3 DNA follows: TGTGCCAGCAGCTACGCCTCCAATGGGGAGCAGTACTTC.

J is TRBJ2-7 and V is TRBV5-6; D is unclear. V was shortened by 4 bases and J by 0 bases, with 8 bases between the two germline ends. CDR3 length equals 13 residues. Germline V gene sequence: CDR1 SGHDT, CDR2 YYEEEE. DNA of the CDR3: TGTGCCAGCAGCAAGGTCAGCTCCTACGAGCAGTACTTC. Residues: CASSKVSSYEQYF.

V and J are TRBV9 and TRBJ2-2; D is ambiguous. Germline lookup yields CDR1 SGDLS and CDR2 YYNGEE. The CDR3 extends over 16 amino acids. Trimming took off 3 bases at V and 6 bases at J, with 18 bases between the two ends. The CDR3 DNA reads as TGTGCCAGCAGCGCCGGCAACCGGGCCCAAGCCGGGGAGCTGTTTTTT. Protein product: CASSAGNRAQAGELFF.

This chain joins TRBV7-9 and TRBJ1-2; tentatively, D is TRBD1 (5 bases). V gave up 5 bases and J gave up 2 bases, with 15 bases separating them. CDR3 length equals 15 residues. Germline lookup yields CDR1 SEHNR and CDR2 FQNEAQ (reference sequence). The CDR3 region is CASSAPGRPNYGYTF. In DNA, the CDR3 is TGTGCCAGCAGCGCACCGGGACGGCCCAACTATGGCTACACCTTC.

The chain is built from TRBV28 and TRBJ1-2, with a weak D call TRBD1 (5 bases). V gave up 4 bases and J gave up 8 bases, with 14 bases separating them. This CDR3 region has 13 residues. Germline lookup yields CDR1 MDHEN and CDR2 SYDVKM. The CDR3 sequence: CASSSQDIWGYTF. In DNA form, the CDR3 reads TGTGCCAGCAGTTCACAGGATATTTGGGGCTACACCTTC.

The V call is TRBV4-1, the J call TRBJ1-2; D uncertain. V was trimmed by 4 bases and J by 1 base, leaving 13 bases between them. Germline assignment: CDR1 MGHRA and CDR2 YSYEKL. The CDR3 totals 15 residues. This chain's CDR3 is CASSPAPLFNYGYTF. DNA of the CDR3: TGCGCCAGCAGCCCGGCTCCTCTCTTTAACTATGGCTACACCTTC.

In DNA, the CDR3 is TGTGCCAGCAGTCCCGGGACAGGGTTAATAGAGACCCAGTACTTC. Translated, it gives CASSPGTGLIETQYF. The gene calls are TRBV27 and TRBJ2-5; TRBD1 matches at 9 bases. The germline V gene encodes CDR1 MNHEY and CDR2 SMNVEV (reference sequence). This CDR3 has 15 amino acids. J gave up 4 bases and V 5 bases, and 8 bases lay outside the gene matches.

The rearrangement joins TRBV28 to TRBJ2-2; D gene unclear. Germline V gene sequence: CDR1 MDHEN, CDR2 SYDVKM. CDR3 length equals 12 residues. This chain's CDR3 is CASVGSTGELFF. The CDR3 DNA follows: TGTGCGAGCGTGGGGTCCACCGGGGAGCTGTTTTTT.

The J gene is TRBJ1-6, the V gene TRBV27, with D unclear. This CDR3 comprises 14 residues. V was cut by 7 bases and J by 0 bases, with 7 bases left in between. Germline CDR1 and CDR2: MNHEY and SMNVEV (reference sequence). The CDR3 region has the DNA TGTGCCAGCACCCCGGGCTCCTATAATTCACCCCTCCACTTT. Protein product: CASTPGSYNSPLHF.

This chain joins TRBV11-3 and TRBJ1-5; 7 bases are a match to TRBD1. The V segment lost 3 bases and the J segment 3 bases; nucleotides outside the gene matches: 11. The CDR3 contains 17 residues. CDR1 SGHNT and CDR2 YENEEA come from the germline V gene. For the CDR3, the DNA is TGTGCCAGCAGCTTCGACCGCAGGGGGGGGGACAATCAGCCCCAGCATTTT. Translated, it gives CASSFDRRGGDNQPQHF.

The V call is TRBV12-5, the J call TRBJ2-7; D gene ambiguous. The CDR3 extends over 14 amino acids. In germline, CDR1 is LGHNT, CDR2 FRNRAP. The V gene lost 7 bases and the J gene lost 3 bases, with 16 bases spanning the gap. The CDR3 bases are TGTGCTAGTGCTTCGTTACTTACGGGCTACGAGCAGTACTTC. Translating it yields CASASLLTGYEQYF.

V is TRBV5-4 and J is TRBJ1-2; TRBD1 matches at 7 bases. The CDR3 is made up of 16 amino acids. Germline lookup yields CDR1 SGHNT and CDR2 YYREEE (reference sequence). The trim removed 6 bases at V and 0 bases at J, leaving 11 bases unmatched. CDR3 protein: CASTRDSGLANYGYTF. The CDR3 nucleotides are TGTGCCAGCACCCGGGACAGTGGATTAGCTAACTATGGCTACACCTTC.

The chain combines TRBV9 with TRBJ2-1; no definite D call. This CDR3 is built from 15 residues. Per the germline V gene, CDR1 is SGDLS and CDR2 is YYNGEE. Trimming pared 6 bases from V and 3 bases from J, leaving 16 bases between. CDR3 loop: CASTPGVAGYNEQFF. Here the CDR3 DNA reads TGTGCCAGCACGCCGGGCGTGGCAGGCTACAATGAGCAGTTCTTC.

V is TRBV4-1 and J is TRBJ2-1; D remains unclear. Trimming removed 2 bases from V and 0 bases from J, with 14 bases in between. Germline loops: CDR1 MGHRA, CDR2 YSYEKL. The CDR3 contains 17 residues. The CDR3 is CASSQKTPPTSYNEQFF. The CDR3 nucleotides read TGCGCCAGCAGCCAAAAGACGCCACCCACCTCCTACAATGAGCAGTTCTTC.

This chain connects TRBV4-3 to TRBJ2-5, with 11 nucleotides matching TRBD2. CDR3 length equals 16 residues. With V trimmed by 3 bases and J by 1 base, 4 bases remained unmatched. The germline V gene encodes CDR1 LGHNA and CDR2 YSLEER. The CDR3 loop is CASSQGLADLQETQYF. The CDR3 nucleotides read TGCGCCAGCAGCCAGGGACTAGCGGACCTCCAAGAGACCCAGTACTTC.

The chain is built from TRBV2 and TRBJ2-1; 7 positions agree with TRBD2. V lost 8 bases to trimming and J lost 2 bases; unmatched junction nucleotides: 3. CDR1 is SNHLY, CDR2 FYNNEI, per germline. The CDR3 totals 13 residues. The CDR3 region is CASQAGTYNEQFF. The CDR3 DNA reads TGTGCCAGCCAAGCGGGGACCTACAATGAGCAGTTCTTC.

The chain joins TRBV4-3 to TRBJ2-3; weak D call: TRBD2 (6 bases). The CDR3 consists of 14 residues. V lost 9 bases to trimming and J lost 6 bases, with 19 bases between them. The germline gives CDR1 LGHNA, CDR2 YSLEER. In DNA, the CDR3 is TGCGCCAGTTCGGGACTTCCCCCCGGGGATACGCAGTATTTT. It specifies CASSGLPPGDTQYF.

The J gene is TRBJ2-7, the V gene TRBV5-1, with a possible D match to TRBD1 (6 bases). Germline-derived CDR1 and CDR2 are SGHRS and YFSETQ. This CDR3 spans 15 amino acids. V was pared by 3 bases and J by 0 bases, with 13 bases between. The DNA of the CDR3 is TGCGCCAGCAGCTGGAGCTGGGGACACTCCTACGAGCAGTACTTC. It yields the protein CASSWSWGHSYEQYF. The whole variable domain, filled in from reference TRBV5-1 and TRBJ2-7, reads KAGVTQTPRYLIKTRGQQVTLSCSPISGHRSVSWYQQTPGQGLQFLFEYFSETQRNKGNFPGRFSGRQFSNSRSEMNVSTLELGDSALYLCASSWSWGHSYEQYFGPGTRLTVT.

This clone was found once. At the DNA level, this CDR3 is encoded by other sequences in the same sample as well. The rearrangement uses TRBV7-9 and TRBJ2-2; perhaps TRBD2 as D (5 bases). Germline assignment: CDR1 SEHNR and CDR2 FQNEAQ (reference sequence). The CDR3 is 14 residues long. V shed 0 bases and J shed 3 bases, with 5 bases lying between them. The CDR3 sequence: CASSLAGDTGELFF. For the CDR3, the DNA is TGTGCCAGCAGCTTAGCCGGGGACACCGGGGAGCTGTTTTTT.

The chain recombines TRBV7-9 with TRBJ2-7, with 10 nucleotides matching TRBD1. In germline, CDR1 is SEHNR, CDR2 FQNEAQ (reference sequence). CDR3 length equals 15 residues. After removal of 5 bases from V and 3 bases from J, the junction contained 7 bases not matched to a gene. CDR3 nucleotide sequence: TGTGCCAGCAGCCCAGGGACAGGGGCCCTCTACGAGCAGTACTTC. Translating it yields CASSPGTGALYEQYF.

V and J are TRBV12-1 and TRBJ2-7. TRBV12-1 corresponds to a pseudogene. The CDR3 length is 12 residues. The CDR3 loop is CASSFGPYEQYF. Written as DNA, the CDR3 is TGTGCCAGCAGCTTTGGTCCCTACGAGCAGTACTTC.